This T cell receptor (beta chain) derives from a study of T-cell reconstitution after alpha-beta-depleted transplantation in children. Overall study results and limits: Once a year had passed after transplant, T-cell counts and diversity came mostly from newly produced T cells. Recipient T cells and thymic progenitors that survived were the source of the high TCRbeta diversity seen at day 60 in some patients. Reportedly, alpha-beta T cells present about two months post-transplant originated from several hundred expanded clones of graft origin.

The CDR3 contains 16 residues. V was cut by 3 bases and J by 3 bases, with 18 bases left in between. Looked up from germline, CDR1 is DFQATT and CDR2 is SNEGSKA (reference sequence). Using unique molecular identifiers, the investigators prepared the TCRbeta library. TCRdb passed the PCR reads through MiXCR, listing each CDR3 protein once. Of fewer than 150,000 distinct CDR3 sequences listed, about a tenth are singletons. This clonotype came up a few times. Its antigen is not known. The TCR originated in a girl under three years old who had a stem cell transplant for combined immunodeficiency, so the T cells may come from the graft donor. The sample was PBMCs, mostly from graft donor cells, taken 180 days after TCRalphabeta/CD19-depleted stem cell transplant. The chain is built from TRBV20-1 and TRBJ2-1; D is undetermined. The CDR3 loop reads CSASTNPSDIYNEQFF. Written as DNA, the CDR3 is TGCAGTGCTAGTACTAATCCCAGCGATATCTACAATGAGCAGTTCTTC.